Below, one T cell receptor beta chain is given with its context. From the PCR reads, TCRdb called clonotypes with MiXCR, one entry per CDR3 protein. The table records under 600,000 distinct CDR3 sequences, 25% of them present only once. Source material for naive CD8 libraries was roughly 18,000 to 1,100,000 sorted cells, with 10%, 30% or 50% RNA. The sorting of naive CD8 T cells used the CD8+CD4-CCR7+CD45RA+ phenotype. The record originates from a study of molecular identifiers for immune sequencing clone quantification. The sequence was obtained from a human donor in good health. Some libraries in this study had Jurkat cell RNA spiked in. The sample consisted of naive CD8+ T cells from blood, with Jurkat cell RNA spiked in. Subset: FACS-sorted CD8+CD4-CCR7+CD45RA+ naive T cells.

CDR3 DNA: TGCAGTGCTAAGGGCACCTTCTCCTACGAGCAGTACTTC. Translation gives CSAKGTFSYEQYF. The V and J genes are TRBV20-1 and TRBJ2-7; D gene ambiguous. V was cut by 4 bases and J by 0 bases, with 10 bases left in between. Germline CDR1 reads DFQATT; CDR2 reads SNEGSKA (reference sequence). This CDR3 spans 13 amino acids.